A selection of T cell receptor beta chains follows, all from one sample in a study of T-cell reconstitution after alpha-beta-depleted transplantation in children. TCRdb reprocessed the PCR reads with MiXCR, giving one entry per CDR3 protein. Here the sample spans a few hundred thousand distinct CDR3 sequences, about 9.6% being singletons. The sample was PBMCs from the stem cell graft donor, taken from the stem cell graft. All receptors derive from a human donor who donated a stem cell graft to a child with SCID. Both conserved end residues are part of each CDR3. The D gene is left open where the match is weak. Clone size is shown for a subset of rows, as once, few, many or a class of expanded clone.

clone_size d_call j_call v_call cdr3_length cdr3_aa cdr3_nt
many . TRBJ1-2 TRBV4-2 15 CASSHPEGVFYGYTF TGTGCCAGCAGCCACCCCGAGGGCGTATTCTATGGCTACACCTTC
many TRBD2 TRBJ2-5 TRBV11-2 14 CASSLGLARETQYF TGTGCCAGCAGCCTGGGACTAGCGAGGGAGACCCAGTACTTC
many . TRBJ2-7 TRBV4-1 14 CASSLQSLGYEQYF TGCGCCAGCAGCCTCCAATCGCTAGGGTACGAGCAGTACTTC
many . TRBJ2-5 TRBV4-1 13 CASSSQSRETQYF TGCGCCAGCAGCTCCCAAAGTCGGGAGACCCAGTACTTC
. TRBD2 TRBJ2-1 TRBV5-1 15 CASSLLSGGYNEQFF TGCGCCAGCAGCTTGCTCAGCGGGGGGTACAATGAGCAGTTCTTC
many TRBD1 TRBJ1-1 TRBV29-1 13 CSVAGGTSTEAFF TGCAGCGTTGCAGGGGGCACGAGCACTGAAGCTTTCTTT
. . TRBJ2-1 TRBV29-1 14 CSVKVRGPENEQFF TGCAGCGTTAAGGTTCGTGGCCCTGAGAATGAGCAGTTCTTC
many . TRBJ1-5 TRBV4-1 14 CASSQRGYNQPQHF TGCGCCAGCAGCCAAAGGGGGTACAATCAGCCCCAGCATTTT
few . TRBJ2-3 TRBV10-3 12 CAISVRTDTQYF TGTGCCATAAGCGTTCGCACAGATACGCAGTATTTT
. . TRBJ1-1 TRBV19 16 CASRDGGSGMNTEAFF TGTGCCAGTAGGGACGGTGGGTCAGGCATGAACACTGAAGCTTTCTTT
once . TRBJ1-4 TRBV18 19 CASPPLSPGPDATNEKLFF TGTGCCAGCCCACCGCTCTCTCCAGGGCCGGATGCAACTAATGAAAAACTGTTTTTT
. . TRBJ2-1 TRBV7-8 14 CASSLSSQYYEQFF TGTGCCAGCAGCTTGAGTTCTCAATATTATGAGCAGTTCTTC
many . TRBJ2-2 TRBV27 16 CASSFRLGGYTGELFF TGTGCCAGCAGTTTTCGCCTTGGAGGGTATACCGGGGAGCTGTTTTTT
many . TRBJ2-1 TRBV3-1 12 CASSPRPGKQFF TGTGCCAGCAGCCCTAGGCCAGGGAAGCAGTTCTTC
many TRBD1 TRBJ1-3 TRBV5-1 15 CASSSNAGTGNTIYF TGCGCCAGCAGCTCTAACGCCGGGACAGGGAACACCATATATTTT
many TRBD1 TRBJ1-1 TRBV5-5 15 CASSPGQGENTEAFF TGTGCCAGCAGCCCGGGACAGGGGGAGAACACTGAAGCTTTCTTT
many . TRBJ1-5 TRBV15 13 CATSARGHQPQHF TGTGCCACCAGCGCCAGGGGACATCAGCCCCAGCATTTT
many TRBD1 TRBJ2-1 TRBV12-3/TRBV12-4 16 CASSLTGASLRNEQFF TGTGCCAGCAGCCTCACAGGGGCGTCCCTGCGGAATGAGCAGTTCTTC
many . TRBJ1-1 TRBV18 13 CASSPSQEAEAFF TGTGCCAGCTCACCAAGCCAGGAAGCTGAAGCTTTCTTT
few . TRBJ1-6 TRBV7-2 15 CASSLLLPFQSPLHF TGTGCCAGCAGCTTATTATTACCGTTCCAGTCACCCCTCCACTTT
many TRBD1 TRBJ2-5 TRBV11-2 15 CASSPWGQNQETQYF TGTGCCAGCAGCCCTTGGGGACAGAACCAAGAGACCCAGTACTTC
many . TRBJ1-1 TRBV4-1 14 CASSQAVTYTEAFF TGCGCCAGCAGCCAAGCGGTGACTTACACTGAAGCTTTCTTT
. TRBD2 TRBJ2-7 TRBV9 15 CASSVGVAGDYEQYF TGTGCCAGCAGCGTAGGGGTAGCGGGGGACTACGAGCAGTACTTC
many . TRBJ2-1 TRBV5-1 14 CASSLATGLNEQFF TGCGCCAGCAGCTTGGCAACAGGGCTCAATGAGCAGTTCTTC
many . TRBJ1-1 TRBV7-6 14 CASSSAQGFTEAFF TGTGCCAGCAGCTCCGCACAGGGTTTTACTGAAGCTTTCTTT
many . TRBJ1-4 TRBV6-6 13 CASSYRDNEKLFF TGTGCCAGCAGTTACAGGGATAATGAAAAACTGTTTTTT
many TRBD1 TRBJ1-5 TRBV7-2 17 CASSLSYRGYSNQPQHF TGTGCCAGCAGCCTCTCGTACAGGGGATATAGCAATCAGCCCCAGCATTTT
. TRBD2 TRBJ2-1 TRBV2 15 CASSPSGRTNNEQFF TGTGCCAGCAGTCCTAGCGGGCGGACTAACAATGAGCAGTTCTTC
many . TRBJ2-1 TRBV11-2 15 CASSSLRGKYNEQFF TGTGCCAGCAGCTCTCTTAGGGGAAAATACAATGAGCAGTTCTTC
many . TRBJ2-7 TRBV7-9 14 CASSLGAGVYEQYF TGTGCCAGCAGCTTAGGGGCAGGGGTCTACGAGCAGTACTTC
many . TRBJ1-1 TRBV12-3/TRBV12-4 12 CASSLKSSEAFF TGTGCCAGCAGTTTAAAGTCGAGTGAAGCTTTCTTT
many . TRBJ1-2 TRBV15 15 CATSRDVAPSYGYTF TGTGCCACCAGCAGAGATGTGGCCCCTAGCTATGGCTACACCTTC
few . TRBJ2-1 TRBV7-9 16 CASSFPGRSSYNEQFF TGTGCCAGCAGCTTCCCGGGGAGGAGCTCCTACAATGAGCAGTTCTTC
. TRBD2 TRBJ2-2 TRBV3-1 15 CASSQMRTSSGELFF TGTGCCAGCAGCCAAATGAGGACTAGCTCCGGGGAGCTGTTTTTT
few . TRBJ1-4 TRBV19 13 CAVAGQENEKLFF TGTGCCGTCGCTGGCCAGGAGAATGAAAAACTGTTTTTT
many . TRBJ2-7 TRBV3-1 12 CASSQVDVEQYF TGTGCCAGCAGCCAAGTGGATGTCGAGCAGTACTTC
many . TRBJ1-1 TRBV15 15 CATSQLGGGLAEAFF TGTGCCACCTCTCAACTTGGGGGGGGGCTGGCTGAAGCTTTCTTT
many TRBD1 TRBJ1-2 TRBV20-1 12 CSASGQGGGYTF TGCAGTGCTAGCGGGCAGGGGGGTGGCTACACCTTC